The sequence of this T cell receptor beta chain was determined in a study of beta chain features in type 1 diabetes. Study findings and constraints: The study found that naive, central memory and Treg TCRB repertoires appeared more similar in patients than in healthy donors.

This clone was picked up many times. Antigen specificity is unknown. Expressed TCRB transcripts got sequenced, as all isolated RNA was reverse transcribed. Sequencing was performed with immunoSEQ multiplex PCR; in TCRdb, only in-frame clones are kept and a portion is missing. The profile shows more than 150,000 clones, roughly 11% of them singletons. Input material: central memory CD4+ T cells from blood. The clonotype comes from a young man in good health.

The CDR3 loop is CASSQGEGFGEQFF. In DNA, the CDR3 is TGCGCCAGCAGCCAAGGGGAGGGGTTCGGTGAGCAGTTCTTC. The chain links TRBV4-3 to TRBJ2-1, with 7 bases lining up with TRBD2. This CDR3 spans 14 amino acids. CDR1 LGHNA and CDR2 YSLEER come from the germline V gene. J gave up 9 bases and V 1 base, and 6 bases lay outside the gene matches.